Listed below are T cell receptor beta chains from one sample, sequenced in a study of chemoradiotherapy in HPV16-positive cancers. The assay was immunoSEQ multiplex PCR, and TCRdb's table has in-frame clones only and misses some. Of about 16,000 clones listed, around three quarters are singletons. Sequencing used tumor tissue, obtained from a patient who underwent chemoradiotherapy. These receptors were obtained from a human donor with HPV-associated anogenital cancer. CDR3s include the opening cysteine and the closing phenylalanine or tryptophan. D genes are given only for firm matches. Only part of the rows carry a size: once, few, many, or a class if the clone is expanded.

size: .
D: TRBD2
V: TRBV5-3
J: TRBJ2-7
CDR3: CARSPFVLAGGLEYF
DNA: TGTGCCAGAAGCCCTTTCGTCCTAGCGGGAGGGCTTGAGTACTTC

size: .
D: TRBD1
V: TRBV7-3
J: TRBJ2-7
CDR3: CASSLMGQGYEQYF
DNA: TGTGCCAGCAGCTTAATGGGACAGGGTTACGAGCAGTACTTC

size: .
D: .
V: TRBV7-9
J: TRBJ2-3
CDR3: CASSPEAGGDTQYF
DNA: TGTGCCAGCAGCCCAGAGGCCGGGGGCGATACGCAGTATTTT

size: few
D: .
V: TRBV2
J: TRBJ1-4
CDR3: CASGAAGWSEKLFF
DNA: TGTGCCAGCGGGGCGGCGGGTTGGAGTGAAAAACTGTTTTTT

size: .
D: TRBD2
V: TRBV7-3
J: TRBJ2-3
CDR3: CASSSAGGGDTQYF
DNA: TGTGCCAGCAGCTCAGCGGGAGGGGGAGATACGCAGTATTTT

size: few
D: .
V: TRBV28
J: TRBJ1-5
CDR3: CASSGHSLNQPQHF
DNA: TGTGCCAGCAGTGGGCACAGCTTAAATCAGCCCCAGCATTTT

size: .
D: .
V: TRBV4-1
J: TRBJ2-3
CDR3: CASSQELARPDTQYF
DNA: TGCGCCAGCAGCCAAGAACTAGCTAGGCCAGATACGCAGTATTTT

size: .
D: .
V: TRBV5-1
J: TRBJ1-4
CDR3: CASSLVGSPNEKLFF
DNA: TGCGCCAGCAGCTTGGTTGGCAGCCCTAATGAAAAACTGTTTTTT

size: .
D: .
V: TRBV13
J: TRBJ2-7
CDR3: CASSPIYSGVGYEQYF
DNA: TGTGCCAGCAGCCCAATATATAGCGGAGTGGGCTACGAGCAGTACTTC

size: .
D: TRBD2
V: TRBV4-1
J: TRBJ2-7
CDR3: CASSLRSGSSDEQYF
DNA: TGCGCCAGCAGCCTCCGCAGCGGGAGTTCCGACGAGCAGTACTTC

size: few
D: TRBD2
V: TRBV6-4
J: TRBJ2-1
CDR3: CASSDGTSVPHEQFF
DNA: TGTGCCAGCAGTGATGGGACTAGCGTCCCACATGAGCAGTTCTTC

size: .
D: .
V: TRBV27
J: TRBJ2-1
CDR3: CASSPWDSSAYNEQFF
DNA: TGTGCCAGCAGTCCCTGGGACTCCTCAGCCTACAATGAGCAGTTCTTC

size: .
D: .
V: TRBV11-2
J: TRBJ2-4
CDR3: CASSWNRENIQYF
DNA: TGTGCCAGCAGCTGGAACCGGGAGAACATTCAGTACTTC

size: .
D: .
V: TRBV7-6
J: TRBJ1-1
CDR3: CASSLNRGAEAFF
DNA: TGTGCCAGCAGCTTAAACAGAGGGGCTGAAGCTTTCTTT

size: .
D: .
V: TRBV7-9
J: TRBJ1-2
CDR3: CASSSQGYYGYTF
DNA: TGTGCCAGCAGCTCTCAGGGATACTATGGCTACACCTTC

size: .
D: .
V: TRBV5-1
J: TRBJ2-1
CDR3: CASSLSGKDRGEQFF
DNA: TGCGCCAGCAGCCTGTCTGGCAAAGATCGAGGTGAGCAGTTCTTC

size: .
D: TRBD2
V: TRBV4-1
J: TRBJ2-5
CDR3: CASSQPGLAGETQYF
DNA: TGCGCCAGCAGCCAACCCGGACTAGCGGGAGAGACCCAGTACTTC

size: medium-sized
D: TRBD2
V: TRBV11-2
J: TRBJ2-1
CDR3: CASSLSSGANNEQFF
DNA: TGTGCCAGCAGCTTATCTAGCGGGGCAAACAATGAGCAGTTCTTC

size: .
D: .
V: TRBV27
J: TRBJ1-5
CDR3: CATSALERPGPQHF
DNA: TGTGCCACATCCGCTTTAGAACGGCCCGGGCCCCAGCATTTT

size: .
D: .
V: TRBV28
J: TRBJ1-2
CDR3: CASLESWWDYGYTF
DNA: TGTGCCAGCCTCGAATCATGGTGGGACTATGGCTACACCTTC

size: .
D: TRBD2
V: TRBV6-5
J: TRBJ2-3
CDR3: CASRNPSGGADTQYF
DNA: TGTGCCAGCAGAAACCCTAGCGGTGGGGCAGATACGCAGTATTTT

size: .
D: TRBD1
V: TRBV2
J: TRBJ2-5
CDR3: CASRTGVRETQYF
DNA: TGTGCCAGCAGGACAGGGGTTCGGGAGACCCAGTACTTC

size: few
D: TRBD1
V: TRBV28
J: TRBJ1-2
CDR3: CASSPMGGQLYGYTF
DNA: TGTGCCAGCAGCCCCATGGGGGGACAGCTATATGGCTACACCTTC

size: .
D: .
V: TRBV2
J: TRBJ2-7
CDR3: CASSGGQHYEQYF
DNA: TGTGCCAGCAGTGGAGGACAGCACTACGAGCAGTACTTC

size: .
D: .
V: TRBV21-1
J: TRBJ2-2
CDR3: CASSKATGIKTSGRHTGELFF
DNA: TGTGCCAGCAGCAAAGCCACCGGGATAAAGACTAGCGGGAGACACACCGGGGAGCTGTTTTTT

size: .
D: TRBD2
V: TRBV29-1
J: TRBJ2-1
CDR3: CSVLIWGRASYNEQFF
DNA: TGCAGCGTTCTAATATGGGGGAGGGCCTCCTACAATGAGCAGTTCTTC

size: .
D: TRBD1
V: TRBV6-5
J: TRBJ1-4
CDR3: CASRTGTEKLFF
DNA: TGTGCCAGCAGGACAGGGACGGAAAAACTGTTTTTT

size: once
D: TRBD1
V: TRBV27
J: TRBJ2-7
CDR3: CASRQYRGQEQYF
DNA: TGTGCCAGCAGACAATACAGGGGGCAAGAGCAGTACTTC